This T cell receptor beta chain was found in a study of a mutant IDH1 vaccine in newly diagnosed glioma. Turning to the study itself: Vaccine administration was initiated 4-6 weeks following radiotherapy alone, or with temozolomide cycles.

General study results and limits: Across multiple MHC alleles, around 92% of patients had vaccine-induced responses.

On this clone itself: Antigen unknown.

This sample's time point: week 35, safety follow-up. Vaccine doses each comprised 300 ug of mutant IDH1 20-mer peptide, with topical imiquimod. Each astrocytoma in the donors was new, WHO grade 3 or 4, IDH1-mutant and ATRX-lost. Clones were read by immunoSEQ multiplex PCR, and TCRdb kept only the in-frame ones, dropping some. The repertoire holds tens of thousands of clones, roughly 68% seen once, with over 4% in the top ten. The TCR was taken from a middle-aged man with glioma. The sequenced sample was PBMCs, obtained from a glioma patient whose treatment included an IDH1 peptide vaccine.

The CDR3 is CAWRTVNYGYTF. The CDR3 region has the DNA TGTGCCTGGCGGACAGTTAACTATGGCTACACCTTC. This chain connects TRBV30 to TRBJ1-2; D perhaps matches TRBD1 (6 bases). Germline lookup yields CDR1 GTSNPN and CDR2 SVGIG (reference sequence). This CDR3 comprises 12 residues. The V and J ends lost 5 bases and 1 base respectively, with 8 bases between them.